This TCR beta chain was observed in a study of PD-1 blockade in classical Hodgkin lymphoma. Study-wide results and caveats: Newly diagnosed patients were said to have less baseline TCR diversity than healthy donors did. A significant rise in TCR diversity was seen by C4D1 for CD4+ cells but not for CD8+ cells. Reasons behind the repertoire differences stay unclear, perhaps disease activity or earlier therapy. Individuals initiating nivolumab under 1 year after ASCT were excluded.

Only in-frame clones appear in the TCRdb table, and some are missing; sequencing was by immunoSEQ multiplex PCR. The sample has tens of thousands of clones; about 80% are singletons. CDR1 is SNHLY, CDR2 FYNNEI, per germline. This CDR3 is built from 15 residues. With 2 bases removed from V and 4 bases from J, the gap between germline ends came to 11 bases. Sample time point: cycle 4 day 1 (C4D1), after five to seven weeks of nivolumab. Every patient experienced relapse after autologous stem cell transplantation, and brentuximab vedotin exposure varied. About this clone: Its antigen is not known.

The V call is TRBV2, the J call TRBJ2-2; unclear D gene. The source material was peripheral blood mononuclear cells (PBMCs), sampled before the fourth cycle of nivolumab. This sequence was found in a human donor with classical Hodgkin lymphoma. CDR3 sequence reads: CASSENQVTTGELFF. CDR3 DNA: TGTGCCAGCAGTGAAAATCAGGTCACCACCGGGGAGCTGTTTTTT.